These T cell receptor beta chains were read from a single sample in a study of T cells in Graves' hyperthyroidism and ophthalmopathy. MiXCR was run by TCRdb on the multiplex PCR reads, yielding one entry per CDR3 protein. The sample yields 500,000 or so distinct CDR3 sequences, 17% seen once. The sequencing sample was made of blood. Receptor source: a woman between 18 and 29 years old with Graves' ophthalmopathy. Each CDR3 is given without its conserved first and last residue. The D gene is left open where the match is weak.

.,TRBJ1-6,TRBV20-1,SARRSPQYNSPLH
.,TRBJ2-1,TRBV7-2,ASSNPGYTYNEQF
.,TRBJ1-2,TRBV2,ASGGPFYGCT
.,TRBJ1-2,TRBV29-1,SVAEGYT
.,TRBJ2-5,TRBV3-1,ASSLSPPTEWGRETQY
TRBD1,TRBJ1-5,TRBV15,ATTLDRENQPQH
TRBD2,TRBJ2-1,TRBV4-1,ASSRHSGSTYNEQF
TRBD2,TRBJ2-1,TRBV11-2,ASSLVLAGAHNEQF
.,TRBJ2-3,TRBV15,ATSRVKRGTDTQY
.,TRBJ1-2,TRBV6-1,ASSEDASPNYGYT
TRBD1,TRBJ2-1,TRBV10-3,AISAGQGGYNEQF
.,TRBJ2-3,TRBV29-1,SVEPQGGDTQY
.,TRBJ2-6,TRBV6-1,ATTFVGDSGANVLT
TRBD1,TRBJ2-5,TRBV7-9,ASSHGTGGLETQY
.,TRBJ2-1,TRBV7-7,ASSPGTTSYNEQF
TRBD1,TRBJ1-6,TRBV28,ASSRPGRGNSPLH
TRBD1,TRBJ2-2,TRBV30,AWNHRGLTGTGELF
.,TRBJ1-4,TRBV10-2,ASSGGGEKLF
.,TRBJ2-1,TRBV2,ASRPTRNSYNEQF
.,TRBJ2-1,TRBV7-9,ASIPTRGRPTVYEQF
TRBD2,TRBJ2-3,TRBV7-8,ASSRVTGLAGGTGTDTQY
.,TRBJ2-2,TRBV5-1,ASSLALVTDTGELF
.,TRBJ2-3,TRBV5-1,ASSFSLDTDTQY
.,TRBJ2-3,TRBV7-2,ASSLWGQHTDTQY
.,TRBJ2-1,TRBV5-1,ASSVPLPGSYNEQF
.,TRBJ1-1,TRBV29-1,SVRGGLEAF
.,TRBJ2-1,TRBV11-1,AISESQAYDNEQF
TRBD1,TRBJ1-2,TRBV2,ASGTDYGYT
.,TRBJ2-3,TRBV10-2,ASSERASTDTQY
TRBD1,TRBJ2-1,TRBV6-1,ASTDMTGSSYNEQF
.,TRBJ1-2,TRBV7-9,ASSPTTGVIGYT
TRBD1,TRBJ2-5,TRBV2,ASSGGQGIQETQY
.,TRBJ1-1,TRBV5-1,ASSAGTIQNTEAF
.,TRBJ1-2,TRBV9,ASSVEGRPRFYGYT
TRBD2,TRBJ2-1,TRBV30,AWSVVSGEARNEQF
.,TRBJ1-5,TRBV28,ASKLPGNQPQH
TRBD2,TRBJ2-1,TRBV28,ASSLSGREGINEQF
.,TRBJ1-1,TRBV7-6,ASSPVGMNTEAF
.,TRBJ2-1,TRBV12-3/TRBV12-4,ASSLAFNEQF
.,TRBJ2-4,TRBV15,ATSRGKGFGKNIQY
TRBD2,TRBJ2-2,TRBV29-1,SVGRGLAGGGNTGELF
TRBD2,TRBJ2-1,TRBV28,ASSFIGGAGSEHEQF
TRBD1,TRBJ2-1,TRBV7-9,ASSQRQGTISYNEQF
.,TRBJ1-1,TRBV11-1,ASSLGTELRNTEAF
TRBD2,TRBJ2-5,TRBV12-3/TRBV12-4,ASTRLAGGPGETQY
.,TRBJ2-1,TRBV24-1,ATSDLGLEQF
TRBD1,TRBJ2-5,TRBV10-3,AIRPGQGANQETQY
TRBD1,TRBJ1-1,TRBV20-1,SAKAGGNTEAF
TRBD2,TRBJ2-7,TRBV2,ASSGAGGSYEQY
.,TRBJ1-5,TRBV2,ASTLTGNSGRNQPQH
.,TRBJ1-1,TRBV6-2/TRBV6-3,ASTPSGDWGTEAF
TRBD2,TRBJ2-7,TRBV15,ATSRVPGTSDEQY
TRBD2,TRBJ2-1,TRBV11-2,ASSLDGLAGAGEQF
.,TRBJ2-7,TRBV14,ASSQDRVYEQY
TRBD1,TRBJ2-1,TRBV6-2/TRBV6-3,ASRDAGTGLNNEQF
.,TRBJ1-5,TRBV3-2,ASTEQGNRRIAHQPQH
.,TRBJ2-2,TRBV5-1,ASIGDSNTGELF
.,TRBJ2-7,TRBV6-2/TRBV6-3,ASTGATRTYEQY
.,TRBJ2-7,TRBV5-8,ASGPQRDEQY
TRBD1,TRBJ1-1,TRBV19,ASRTGVRYQAF